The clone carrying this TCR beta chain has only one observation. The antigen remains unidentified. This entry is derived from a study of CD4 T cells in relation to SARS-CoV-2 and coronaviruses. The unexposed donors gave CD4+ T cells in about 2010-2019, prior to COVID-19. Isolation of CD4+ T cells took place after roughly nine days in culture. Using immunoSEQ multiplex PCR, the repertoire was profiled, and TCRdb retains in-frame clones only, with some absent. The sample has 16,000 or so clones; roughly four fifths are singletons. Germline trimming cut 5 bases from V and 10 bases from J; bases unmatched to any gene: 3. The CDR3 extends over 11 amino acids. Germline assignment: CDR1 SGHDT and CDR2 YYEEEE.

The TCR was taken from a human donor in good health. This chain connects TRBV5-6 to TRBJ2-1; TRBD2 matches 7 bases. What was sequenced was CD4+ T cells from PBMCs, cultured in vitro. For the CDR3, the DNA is TGTGCCAGCAGACAACTAGCGGAGCAGTTCTTC. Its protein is CASRQLAEQFF.